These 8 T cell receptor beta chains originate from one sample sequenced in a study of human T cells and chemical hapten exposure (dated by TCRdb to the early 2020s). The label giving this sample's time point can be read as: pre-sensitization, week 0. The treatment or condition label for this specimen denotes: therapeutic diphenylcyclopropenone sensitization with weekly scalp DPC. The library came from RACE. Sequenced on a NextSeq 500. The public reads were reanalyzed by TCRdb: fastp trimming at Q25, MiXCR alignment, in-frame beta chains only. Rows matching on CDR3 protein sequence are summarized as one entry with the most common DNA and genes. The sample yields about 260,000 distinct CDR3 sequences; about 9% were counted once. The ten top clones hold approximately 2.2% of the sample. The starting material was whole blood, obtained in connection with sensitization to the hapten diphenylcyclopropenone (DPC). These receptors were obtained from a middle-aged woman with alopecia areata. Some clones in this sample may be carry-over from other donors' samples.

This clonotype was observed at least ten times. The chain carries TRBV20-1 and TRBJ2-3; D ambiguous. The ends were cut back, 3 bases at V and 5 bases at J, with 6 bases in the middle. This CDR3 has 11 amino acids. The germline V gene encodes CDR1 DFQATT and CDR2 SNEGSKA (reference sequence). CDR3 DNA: TGCAGTGCTAGGGTTCTAGATACGCAGTATTTT. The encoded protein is CSARVLDTQYF.

CDR3 region: CATSLGYEQFF. The CDR3 nucleotides are TGTGCCACCAGTCTGGGATATGAGCAGTTCTTC. The chain links TRBV24-1 to TRBJ2-1; the D is unclear. The CDR3 has 11 amino acids. Germline values: CDR1 KGHDR, CDR2 SFDVKD. The V and J ends lost 6 bases and 8 bases respectively, with 7 bases between them.

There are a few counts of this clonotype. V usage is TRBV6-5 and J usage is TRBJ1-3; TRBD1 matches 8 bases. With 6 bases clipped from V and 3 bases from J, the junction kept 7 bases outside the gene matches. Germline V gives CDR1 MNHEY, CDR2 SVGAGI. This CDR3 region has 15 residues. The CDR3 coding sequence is TGTGCCAGCAGAAGGACAGGGTTCGGTGGAAACACCATATATTTT. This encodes CASRRTGFGGNTIYF.

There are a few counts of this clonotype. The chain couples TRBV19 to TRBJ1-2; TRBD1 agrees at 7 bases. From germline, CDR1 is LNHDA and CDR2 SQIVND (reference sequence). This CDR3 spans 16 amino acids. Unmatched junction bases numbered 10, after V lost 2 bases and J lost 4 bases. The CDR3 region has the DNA TGTGCCAGTAGTATAACCCGGACAGGACATGGCTATGGCTACACCTTC. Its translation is CASSITRTGHGYGYTF.

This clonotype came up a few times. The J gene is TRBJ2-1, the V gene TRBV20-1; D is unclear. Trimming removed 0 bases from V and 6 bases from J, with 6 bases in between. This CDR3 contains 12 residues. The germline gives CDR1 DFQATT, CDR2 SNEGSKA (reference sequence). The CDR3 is CSARDPTNEQFF. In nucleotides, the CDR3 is TGCAGTGCTAGAGATCCCACCAATGAGCAGTTCTTC.

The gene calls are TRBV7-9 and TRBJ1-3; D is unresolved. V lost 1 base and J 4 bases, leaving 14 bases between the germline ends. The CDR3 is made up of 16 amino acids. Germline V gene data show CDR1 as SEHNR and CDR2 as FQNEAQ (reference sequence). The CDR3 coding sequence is TGTGCCAGCAGCTTAGATGCGGGAATCAACGGAAACACCATATATTTT. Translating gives CASSLDAGINGNTIYF.

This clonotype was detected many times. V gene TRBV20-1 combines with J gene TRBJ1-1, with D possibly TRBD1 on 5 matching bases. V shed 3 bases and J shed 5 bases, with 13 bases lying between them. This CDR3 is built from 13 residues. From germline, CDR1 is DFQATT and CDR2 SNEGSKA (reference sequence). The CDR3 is CSARRGRGTEAFF. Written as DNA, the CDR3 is TGCAGTGCTAGGAGGGGAAGGGGTACTGAAGCTTTCTTT.

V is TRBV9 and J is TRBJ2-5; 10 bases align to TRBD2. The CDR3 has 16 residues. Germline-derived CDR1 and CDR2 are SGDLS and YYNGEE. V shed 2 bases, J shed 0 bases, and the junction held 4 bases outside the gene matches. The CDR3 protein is CASSVSSGGYQETQYF. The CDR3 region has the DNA TGTGCCAGCAGCGTTAGTAGCGGGGGGTACCAAGAGACCCAGTACTTC.